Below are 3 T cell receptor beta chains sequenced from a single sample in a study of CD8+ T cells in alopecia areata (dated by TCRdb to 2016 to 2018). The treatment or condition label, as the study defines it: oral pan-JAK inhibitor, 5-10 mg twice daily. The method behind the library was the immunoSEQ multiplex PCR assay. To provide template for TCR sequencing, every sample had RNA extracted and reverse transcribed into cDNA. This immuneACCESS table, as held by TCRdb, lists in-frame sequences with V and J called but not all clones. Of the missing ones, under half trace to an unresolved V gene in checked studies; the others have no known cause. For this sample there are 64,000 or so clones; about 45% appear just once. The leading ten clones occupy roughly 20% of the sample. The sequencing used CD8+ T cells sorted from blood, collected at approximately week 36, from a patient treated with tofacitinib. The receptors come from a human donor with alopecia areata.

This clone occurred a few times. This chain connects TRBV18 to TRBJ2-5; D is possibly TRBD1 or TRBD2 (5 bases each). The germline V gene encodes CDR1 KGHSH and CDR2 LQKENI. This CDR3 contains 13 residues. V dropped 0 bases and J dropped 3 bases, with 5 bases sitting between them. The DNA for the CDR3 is TGTGCCAGCTCACCACCGGGGGAAGAGACCCAGTACTTC. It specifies CASSPPGEETQYF.

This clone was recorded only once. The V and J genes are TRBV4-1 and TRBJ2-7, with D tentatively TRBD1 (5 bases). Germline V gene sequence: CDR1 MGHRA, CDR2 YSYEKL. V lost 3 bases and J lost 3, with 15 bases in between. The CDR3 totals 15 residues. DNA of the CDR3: TGCGCCAGCAGCCATGACCGGCAGGGTAACTACGAGCAGTACTTC. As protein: CASSHDRQGNYEQYF.

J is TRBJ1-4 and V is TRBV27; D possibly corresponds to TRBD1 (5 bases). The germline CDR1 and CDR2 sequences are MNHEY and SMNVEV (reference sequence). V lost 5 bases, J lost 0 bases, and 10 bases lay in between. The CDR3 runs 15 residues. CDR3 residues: CASSPRGATNEKLFF. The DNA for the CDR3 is TGTGCCAGCAGTCCCCGGGGGGCAACTAATGAAAAACTGTTTTTT.